This T cell receptor (beta chain) was recorded in a study of T cell changes during pregnancy in multiple sclerosis. The CDR3 loop spans 16 amino acids. The J segment lost 2 bases and the V segment lost 3 bases, leaving 8 bases of the junction unmatched. CDR1 MNHEY and CDR2 SMNVEV come from the germline V gene (reference sequence). Produced via immunoSEQ multiplex PCR; TCRdb's table is partial and in-frame only. Of under 40,000 clones in the sample, 90% were seen once. The V gene is TRBV27, the J gene TRBJ2-7; TRBD1 aligns across 9 bases. This sequence was found in a female donor with multiple sclerosis, enrolled in a pregnancy study. Sequencing used CD8+ T cells from peripheral blood mononuclear cells, obtained after pregnancy. The CDR3 region is CASSFLGQGLPYEQYF. CDR3 DNA sequence: TGTGCCAGCAGTTTCCTGGGACAGGGTCTTCCCTACGAGCAGTACTTC.